These 20 T cell receptor beta chains share one sample of origin, sequenced in a study of lymphopenia after photon versus proton radiotherapy. Sequenced by immunoSEQ multiplex PCR; TCRdb stores in-frame clones only, minus some. The sample has roughly 30,000 clones, roughly 94% seen once. Here the sequenced sample was peripheral blood, taken from a patient treated with photon-based radiotherapy. These receptor sequences come from a woman in her forties or fifties with cholangiocarcinoma.

The chain couples TRBV6-5 to TRBJ1-4, with TRBD1 as a possible D gene (6 bases). Germline CDR1 is MNHEY and CDR2 is SVGAGI. The CDR3 sequence is 15 residues long. The V end lost 4 bases, the J end lost 2 bases, and 11 bases lay between the germline ends. The DNA of the CDR3 is TGTGCCAGCAGTTTACAGGGATCCACTAATGAAAAACTGTTTTTT. Amino acids: CASSLQGSTNEKLFF.

The V gene is TRBV10-3, the J gene TRBJ1-2; weak D call: TRBD1 (6 bases). Trimming stripped 10 bases from V and 5 bases from J, with 11 bases between. Germline V gives CDR1 ENHRY, CDR2 SYGVKD. The CDR3 is 11 residues long. CDR3: CATGDGYGYTF. For the CDR3, the DNA is TGTGCCACAGGGGACGGTTATGGCTACACCTTC.

The chain links TRBV7-9 to TRBJ1-1, with TRBD1 matching over 7 bases. Losses at the gene ends were 6 bases for V and 3 bases for J; bases not matched to a gene: 10. The CDR3 runs 15 residues. CDR1 and CDR2 from the germline V gene are SEHNR and FQNEAQ (reference sequence). CDR3 bases: TGTGCCAGCAGTCCTCCGACAGGGAGGGACACTGAAGCTTTCTTT. It codes for CASSPPTGRDTEAFF.

The chain carries TRBV5-1 and TRBJ2-7, with TRBD1 matching 9 bases. The CDR3 runs 15 residues. Losses at the gene ends were 4 bases for V and 2 bases for J; bases not matched to a gene: 7. Germline V gene sequence: CDR1 SGHRS, CDR2 YFSETQ. The CDR3 region has the DNA TGCGCCAGCAGCCTGTTACAGGGGGCTCCCTACGAGCAGTACTTC. It codes for CASSLLQGAPYEQYF.

The gene calls are TRBV25-1 and TRBJ2-1; 10 bases line up with TRBD1. Germline V lookup: CDR1 MGHDK, CDR2 SYGVNS. Trimming at V came to 5 bases and at J to 4 bases, leaving 2 bases not matched to a gene. The CDR3 sequence is 14 residues long. The CDR3 loop reads CASSPGQGYNEQFF. The DNA of the CDR3 is TGTGCCAGCAGTCCGGGACAGGGGTACAATGAGCAGTTCTTC.

The chain joins TRBV14 to TRBJ1-4; D not certain. This CDR3 contains 13 residues. In germline, CDR1 is SGHDN, CDR2 FVKESK. V shed 4 bases and J shed 4 bases, with 7 bases lying between them. This CDR3 is CASSRSINEKLFF. CDR3 nucleotides: TGTGCCAGCAGCCGTTCGATTAATGAAAAACTGTTTTTT.

V is TRBV4-3 and J is TRBJ2-3; possibly TRBD2 for D (6 bases). Trimming took off 0 bases at V and 1 base at J, with 20 bases between the two ends. The CDR3 covers 19 residues. Looked up from germline, CDR1 is LGHNA and CDR2 is YSLEER. This chain's CDR3 is CASSQDFRAGGARTDTQYF. The CDR3 DNA is TGCGCCAGCAGCCAAGATTTTCGGGCCGGCGGGGCCCGCACAGATACGCAGTATTTT.

This clone was recorded a few times. This chain joins TRBV19 and TRBJ1-4; D is possibly TRBD1 (5 bases). This CDR3 is 15 amino acids long. The V end lost 4 bases, the J end lost 5 bases, and 14 bases lay between the germline ends. Germline-derived CDR1 and CDR2 are LNHDA and SQIVND (reference sequence). The CDR3 here is CASSRGQASNEKLFF. Written as DNA, the CDR3 is TGTGCCAGTAGTAGAGGACAAGCCTCAAATGAAAAACTGTTTTTT.

The CDR3, as DNA: TGTGGCAGCACATCCGCAGCCCTGCAGGGGACAGTCGGAGCTTTCTTT. Translation gives CGSTSAALQGTVGAFF. The genes are TRBV8-2 and TRBJ1-1; the DNA was not used to check the table's D call, TRBD1. TRBV8-2 is a pseudogene segment. The CDR3 has 16 residues.

The chain employs TRBV27 and TRBJ1-1; 7 bases map to TRBD1. CDR3 length: 11 amino acids. Germline CDR1 MNHEY, CDR2 SMNVEV (reference sequence). Germline trimming cut 10 bases from V and 8 bases from J; bases unmatched to any gene: 7. The CDR3 protein is CATKRTGEAFF. CDR3 DNA: TGTGCCACCAAACGGACAGGCGAAGCTTTCTTT.

This chain uses TRBV19 with TRBJ2-5; a possible D gene is TRBD1 (7 bases). CDR1 is LNHDA and CDR2 is SQIVND in the germline V gene (reference sequence). V lost 3 bases, J lost 5 bases, and 16 bases lay in between. This CDR3 is 15 amino acids long. The CDR3, as DNA: TGTGCCAGTAGTATTCATCCCAGGGGGGACGAGACCCAGTACTTC. Translation gives CASSIHPRGDETQYF.

The chain employs TRBV27 and TRBJ1-5; D is unresolved. CDR3 length: 15 amino acids. In germline, CDR1 is MNHEY, CDR2 SMNVEV (reference sequence). Trimming pared 8 bases from V and 5 bases from J, leaving 19 bases between. The CDR3 spells CASRPDGIKYQPQHF. In nucleotides, the CDR3 is TGTGCCAGCCGCCCGGACGGAATCAAGTATCAGCCCCAGCATTTT.

This chain connects TRBV2 to TRBJ1-1; D perhaps matches TRBD1 (5 bases). The CDR3 spans 13 residues. Germline V gene sequence: CDR1 SNHLY, CDR2 FYNNEI. V gave up 8 bases and J gave up 5 bases, with 15 bases separating them. The CDR3 DNA sequence: TGTGCCAGCCAGGGTTTTAAGGGAACTGAAGCTTTCTTT. It yields the protein CASQGFKGTEAFF.

This chain links TRBV25-1 with TRBJ1-3; 10 bases are a match to TRBD1. CDR3 length equals 15 residues. V was clipped by 7 bases and J by 1 base; unmatched bases: 4. From germline, CDR1 is MGHDK and CDR2 SYGVNS. This CDR3 reads CASTGQGKSGNTIYF. The CDR3 nucleotides read TGTGCCAGCACGGGACAGGGGAAATCTGGAAACACCATATATTTT.

The chain carries TRBV6-5 and TRBJ2-1; perhaps TRBD2 as D (7 bases). CDR1 and CDR2 from the germline V gene are MNHEY and SVGAGI. The CDR3 spans 15 residues. Trimming took 3 bases from V and 4 from J, leaving 13 bases between them. CDR3 coding DNA: TGTGCCAGCAGTTATGACGGGGGGCTTTACAATGAGCAGTTCTTC. Encoded protein: CASSYDGGLYNEQFF.

CDR3 protein: CAWMRIDGGPTYNEQFF. CDR3 in DNA: TGTGCCTGGATGCGCATAGACGGGGGACCTACCTACAATGAGCAGTTCTTC. This chain links TRBV30 with TRBJ2-1; TRBD2 is a possible D gene (6 bases). CDR1 is GTSNPN and CDR2 is SVGIG in the germline V gene (reference sequence). The CDR3 is 17 residues long. Trimming shortened V by 4 bases and J by 2 bases, and 21 bases separated the two germline ends. Combining the CDR3 with reference TRBV30 and TRBJ2-1 gives the whole variable domain SQTIHQWPATLVQPVGSPLSLECTVEGTSNPNLYWYRQAAGRGLQLLFYSVGIGQISSEVPQNLSASRPQDRQFILSSKKLLLSDSGFYLCAWMRIDGGPTYNEQFFGPGTRLTVL.

V gene TRBV11-3 combines with J gene TRBJ2-1; D remains unclear. V was shortened by 1 base and J by 9 bases, with 4 bases between the two germline ends. CDR1 and CDR2 (germline): SGHNT, YENEEA. The CDR3 loop spans 11 amino acids. The CDR3: CASSLGGEQFF. The CDR3 DNA sequence: TGTGCCAGCAGCTTAGGAGGTGAGCAGTTCTTC.

The V gene is TRBV4-1, the J gene TRBJ2-1, with 7 bases that match TRBD2. V shed 4 bases and J 0 bases; nucleotides not matched to a gene: 6. The CDR3 contains 16 residues. The germline V gene has CDR1 MGHRA and CDR2 YSYEKL. CDR3 bases: TGCGCCAGCAGCCCCCTCGGGGGGAGCTCCTACAATGAGCAGTTCTTC. Its protein is CASSPLGGSSYNEQFF.

This clone was seen only once. The rearrangement links TRBV5-4 to TRBJ2-5; 10 bases align to TRBD1. The CDR3 has 15 amino acids. Germline lookup yields CDR1 SGHNT and CDR2 YYREEE (reference sequence). J was trimmed by 5 bases and V by 4 bases; bases with no gene match: 8. CDR3 DNA: TGTGCCAGCAGCACTCGACAGGGGGCGAGGGAGACCCAGTACTTC. It translates to CASSTRQGARETQYF.

This chain joins TRBV27 and TRBJ2-1; D remains unclear. The germline V gene has CDR1 MNHEY and CDR2 SMNVEV (reference sequence). V gave up 4 bases and J gave up 0 bases, with 4 bases separating them. The CDR3 runs 13 residues. CDR3 nucleotide sequence: TGTGCCAGCAGTTCGGACTCCTACAATGAGCAGTTCTTC. It yields the protein CASSSDSYNEQFF.